Below, 3 T cell receptor beta chains from the same sample are listed, as sequenced in a study of graft-versus-host responses after intestinal transplantation. For these receptors, no antigen is known. TCRdb keeps only in-frame clones here, not all; method: immunoSEQ multiplex PCR. Of roughly 34,000 clones listed, 94% are singletons. The sequenced sample was unstimulated CD4+ T cells sorted from spleen or lymph node cells, obtained before transplant. The receptors shown here come from a human donor who was the organ donor for an intestinal transplant.

The V call is TRBV5-6, the J call TRBJ2-5; 10 bases fit TRBD2. The CDR3 sequence is 14 residues long. V trimming: 5 bases; J trimming: 3 bases; junction bases outside the gene matches: 4. Per the germline V gene, CDR1 is SGHDT and CDR2 is YYEEEE. CDR3 DNA: TGTGCCAGCAGTTTGCTAGCGGGGGAAGAGACCCAGTACTTC. As protein: CASSLLAGEETQYF. Using reference TRBV5-6 and TRBJ2-5 for the parts outside the CDR3, the full variable domain is DAGVTQSPTHLIKTRGQQVTLRCSPKSGHDTVSWYQQALGQGPQFIFQYYEEEERQRGNFPDRFSGHQFPNYSSELNVNALLLGDSALYLCASSLLAGEETQYFGPGTRLLVL.

The V call is TRBV15, the J call TRBJ2-1, with D possibly matching TRBD1 (6 bases). Trimming shortened V by 0 bases and J by 2 bases, and 8 bases separated the two germline ends. Germline CDR1 and CDR2: LNHNV and YYDKDF (reference sequence). The CDR3 consists of 15 residues. The CDR3 is CATSREQGPYNEQFF. The CDR3 region has the DNA TGTGCCACCAGCAGAGAGCAGGGGCCCTACAATGAGCAGTTCTTC.

The chain joins TRBV7-6 to TRBJ2-3, with 8 nucleotides matching TRBD1. The ends lost 5 bases at V and 2 bases at J; junction bases unmatched: 12. Germline V gene sequence: CDR1 SGHVS, CDR2 FNYEAQ. The CDR3 is 17 residues long. In nucleotides, the CDR3 is TGTGCCAGCAGCCCCCGTCAGGGGGCGAAACTCACAGATACGCAGTATTTT. Translating gives CASSPRQGAKLTDTQYF.